Below, 31 T cell receptor beta chains from the same sample are listed, as sequenced in a study of cytomegalovirus exposure and HLA in healthy donors. Assay: immunoSEQ multiplex PCR; the TCRdb copy retains only in-frame clones and omits some. The sample includes about 330,000 clones, roughly 87% of them seen just once. Sample: PBMCs. The receptors stem from a woman in her thirties in good health and CMV-seropositive.

The CDR3 region has the DNA TGTGCCAGCAGTTACTTGTCTAGCGGGGTAAACATTCAGTACTTC. It encodes CASSYLSSGVNIQYF. The V gene is TRBV6-5, the J gene TRBJ2-4, with 9 bases lining up with TRBD2. Trimming removed 1 base from V and 6 bases from J; junction bases left unmatched: 4. CDR1 is MNHEY and CDR2 is SVGAGI in the germline V gene. The CDR3 contains 15 residues.

The chain employs TRBV2 and TRBJ2-1; 12 positions match TRBD2. The CDR3 has 16 amino acids. V was clipped by 7 bases and J by 5 bases; unmatched bases: 9. Germline assignment: CDR1 SNHLY and CDR2 FYNNEI. The CDR3 DNA follows: TGTGCCAGCACCCCTCGTACTAGCGGGAGGAACAATGAGCAGTTCTTC. This translates into CASTPRTSGRNNEQFF.

V usage is TRBV7-3 and J usage is TRBJ1-1, with D possibly TRBD1 on 5 matching bases. V gave up 4 bases and J gave up 5 bases, with 17 bases separating them. This CDR3 spans 15 amino acids. Germline-derived CDR1 and CDR2 are SGHTA and FQGTGA. The DNA of the CDR3 is TGTGCCAGCAGCTCAAGTAGGGGAGAAACTACTGAAGCTTTCTTT. Residues: CASSSSRGETTEAFF.

V usage is TRBV27 and J usage is TRBJ2-7; 7 nucleotides align to TRBD1. The CDR3 runs to 13 residues. Germline V gives CDR1 MNHEY, CDR2 SMNVEV (reference sequence). Trimming at V came to 3 bases and at J to 3 bases, leaving 2 bases not matched to a gene. The CDR3 protein is CASSFQGDYEQYF. CDR3 nucleotides: TGTGCCAGCAGTTTTCAGGGGGACTACGAGCAGTACTTC.

This clone appeared a single time. This rearrangement joins TRBV11-2 to TRBJ2-7, with 9 bases aligning to TRBD1. Per the germline V gene, CDR1 is SGHAT and CDR2 is FQNNGV. This CDR3 contains 14 residues. With 4 bases clipped from V and 5 bases from J, the junction kept 6 bases outside the gene matches. The CDR3 bases are TGTGCCAGCAGCTCCCCCCGGGACAGGGACGAGCAGTACTTC. It is translated as CASSSPRDRDEQYF. The full variable domain, with the rest looked up from reference TRBV11-2 and TRBJ2-7, is EAGVAQSPRYKIIEKRQSVAFWCNPISGHATLYWYQQILGQGPKLLIQFQNNGVVDDSQLPKDRFSAERLKGVDSTLKIQPAKLEDSAVYLCASSSPRDRDEQYFGPGTRLTVT.

This chain links TRBV19 with TRBJ2-7, with 8 bases aligning to TRBD1. CDR1 LNHDA and CDR2 SQIVND come from the germline V gene (reference sequence). The CDR3 consists of 14 residues. Trimming took 6 bases from V and 2 from J; bases not matched to a gene: 6. The CDR3 sequence: CASSRGTGTYEQYF. The CDR3 coding sequence is TGTGCCAGTAGCCGGGGGACAGGTACCTACGAGCAGTACTTC.

This chain uses TRBV4-2 with TRBJ2-7, with 11 positions matching TRBD2. The CDR3 is 14 amino acids. Germline lookup yields CDR1 LGHNA and CDR2 YNFKEQ. V dropped 4 bases and J dropped 4; count of bases not matched to a gene: 3. Here the CDR3 reads CASSPTSGEYEQYF. For the CDR3, the DNA is TGTGCCAGCAGCCCGACTAGCGGGGAGTACGAGCAGTACTTC.

The rearrangement joins TRBV6-5 to TRBJ1-5; TRBD1 might be the D (6 bases). V was pared by 6 bases and J by 6 bases, with 15 bases between. This CDR3 is 14 amino acids long. Germline-derived CDR1 and CDR2 are MNHEY and SVGAGI. In DNA, the CDR3 is TGTGCCAGCAGCTCTAACGGGGGCGGTCAGCCCCAGCATTTT. Residues: CASSSNGGGQPQHF.

The chain recombines TRBV30 with TRBJ1-2; the match to TRBD1 covers 9 bases. The V segment lost 3 bases and the J segment 7 bases; nucleotides outside the gene matches: 6. The germline V gene encodes CDR1 GTSNPN and CDR2 SVGIG (reference sequence). The CDR3 contains 13 residues. This chain's CDR3 is CAWRGQGPSGYTF. The CDR3 coding sequence is TGTGCCTGGAGGGGACAGGGCCCCTCTGGCTACACCTTC.

The genes are TRBV28 and TRBJ1-2; 9 bases are shared with TRBD1. This CDR3 is built from 14 residues. The ends lost 4 bases at V and 5 bases at J; junction bases unmatched: 5. Per the germline V gene, CDR1 is MDHEN and CDR2 is SYDVKM. The CDR3 DNA reads TGTGCCAGCAGTTCTTGGACAGGGGCTTATGGCTACACCTTC. It translates to CASSSWTGAYGYTF.

This chain links TRBV6-1 with TRBJ1-6; D gene uncertain. V was cut by 2 bases and J by 7 bases, with 12 bases left in between. The CDR3 runs 15 residues. Per the germline V gene, CDR1 is MNHNS and CDR2 is SASEGT. The CDR3 here is CASSEYHIANSPLHF. For the CDR3, the DNA is TGTGCCAGCAGTGAATATCACATCGCGAATTCACCCCTCCACTTT.

The V call is TRBV28, the J call TRBJ1-3, with a weak D call TRBD1 (5 bases). The germline gives CDR1 MDHEN, CDR2 SYDVKM. V was cut by 3 bases and J by 0 bases, with 9 bases left in between. This CDR3 has 15 amino acids. Here the CDR3 reads CASSFQTASGNTIYF. Here the CDR3 DNA reads TGTGCCAGCAGTTTCCAGACAGCCTCTGGAAACACCATATATTTT. The whole variable domain, filled in from reference TRBV28 and TRBJ1-3, reads DVKVTQSSRYLVKRTGEKVFLECVQDMDHENMFWYRQDPGLGLRLIYFSYDVKMKEKGDIPEGYSVSREKKERFSLILESASTNQTSMYLCASSFQTASGNTIYFGEGSWLTVV.

The sample holds a few counts of this clone. V gene TRBV6-4 combines with J gene TRBJ2-6, with D possibly being TRBD1 (5 bases). This CDR3 comprises 15 residues. CDR1 and CDR2 from the germline V gene are MRHNA and SNTAGT. The V and J ends lost 4 bases and 3 bases respectively, with 10 bases between them. CDR3 DNA sequence: TGTGCCAGCAGTGGCGAAGGGGATGGGGCCAACGTCCTGACTTTC. Protein: CASSGEGDGANVLTF.

The chain joins TRBV30 to TRBJ1-5; no definite D call. Germline V gene sequence: CDR1 GTSNPN, CDR2 SVGIG (reference sequence). CDR3 length equals 13 residues. V lost 1 base and J 4 bases, leaving 8 bases between the germline ends. Written as DNA, the CDR3 is TGTGCCTGGAGTGCACAGCCAAATCAGCCCCAGCATTTT. Amino acid sequence: CAWSAQPNQPQHF.

The gene calls are TRBV7-9 and TRBJ2-1, with TRBD1 matching 8 bases. Germline lookup yields CDR1 SEHNR and CDR2 FQNEAQ (reference sequence). Unmatched junction bases numbered 8, after V lost 6 bases and J lost 4 bases. This CDR3 has 15 amino acids. Here the CDR3 reads CASSSRQGSYNEQFF. CDR3 DNA sequence: TGTGCCAGCAGTTCCAGACAGGGGTCATACAATGAGCAGTTCTTC.

This clone was detected once. The chain recombines TRBV6-1 with TRBJ1-3, with TRBD1 as a possible D gene (6 bases). Trimming cost V 11 bases and J 2 bases, with 16 bases left between them. The germline gives CDR1 MNHNS, CDR2 SASEGT. The CDR3 runs to 14 residues. The CDR3 bases are TGTGCCGCCTCGAGCCACAGGGCTGGAAACACCATATATTTT. It encodes CAASSHRAGNTIYF.

CDR3 in DNA: TGTGCCTGGATTTCCATACGGGAGTACACCGGGGAGCTGTTTTTT. This gives the protein CAWISIREYTGELFF. This rearrangement joins TRBV30 to TRBJ2-2, with D possibly matching TRBD2 (6 bases). The germline V gene has CDR1 GTSNPN and CDR2 SVGIG (reference sequence). There are 15 residues in the CDR3. Trimming cost V 4 bases and J 3 bases, with 15 bases left between them. Full variable domain (remainder filled in from reference TRBV30 and TRBJ2-2): SQTIHQWPATLVQPVGSPLSLECTVEGTSNPNLYWYRQAAGRGLQLLFYSVGIGQISSEVPQNLSASRPQDRQFILSSKKLLLSDSGFYLCAWISIREYTGELFFGEGSRLTVL.

This clone was observed a handful of times. This chain joins TRBV30 and TRBJ1-5; 7 bases line up with TRBD1. With 0 bases clipped from V and 6 bases from J, the junction kept 14 bases outside the gene matches. CDR1 and CDR2 (germline): GTSNPN, SVGIG (reference sequence). This CDR3 region has 17 residues. The CDR3 region is CAWSVPYRGRYGQPQHF. CDR3 bases: TGTGCCTGGAGTGTTCCCTACAGGGGACGTTATGGTCAGCCCCAGCATTTT.

The chain has TRBV23-1 and TRBJ1-1, with D unresolved. TRBV23-1 is labeled an ORF, and its function is uncertain. There are 14 residues in the CDR3. The ends were cut back, 5 bases at V and 4 bases at J, with 14 bases in the middle. This CDR3 reads CASSRVPVSTEAFF. The CDR3 nucleotides are TGCGCCAGCAGTAGGGTGCCGGTGAGCACTGAAGCTTTCTTT.

CDR3 amino acids: CAWREVGHYEQYF. The CDR3 region has the DNA TGTGCCTGGAGGGAGGTTGGGCACTACGAGCAGTACTTC. The chain has TRBV30 and TRBJ2-7, with a tentative D call TRBD2 (5 bases). V was shortened by 3 bases and J by 3 bases, with 12 bases between the two germline ends. Germline V gives CDR1 GTSNPN, CDR2 SVGIG (reference sequence). This CDR3 comprises 13 residues.

The chain carries TRBV30 and TRBJ2-1; 11 positions match TRBD2. With V trimmed by 2 bases and J by 9 bases, 6 bases remained unmatched. The CDR3 is 14 amino acids. Germline CDR1 reads GTSNPN; CDR2 reads SVGIG (reference sequence). The CDR3 DNA reads as TGTGCCTGGAGTACTAGCGGGAGCATGGGTGAGCAGTTCTTC. This sequence encodes CAWSTSGSMGEQFF.

The chain combines TRBV6-1 with TRBJ2-1; 9 nucleotides agree with TRBD1. From germline, CDR1 is MNHNS and CDR2 SASEGT. V gave up 4 bases and J gave up 9 bases; unmatched junction bases: 4. This CDR3 spans 13 amino acids. CDR3 sequence reads: CASSGDRVGEQFF. The CDR3 region has the DNA TGTGCCAGCAGTGGGGACAGGGTAGGTGAGCAGTTCTTC.

The gene calls are TRBV4-1 and TRBJ2-5, with D maybe TRBD2 (7 bases). Germline-derived CDR1 and CDR2 are MGHRA and YSYEKL. Trimming left V 3 bases short and J 0 bases short, with 23 bases between. This CDR3 comprises 19 residues. This chain's CDR3 is CASSQATGTPGGNQETQYF. The CDR3 DNA reads TGCGCCAGCAGCCAGGCAACCGGGACACCGGGGGGTAACCAAGAGACCCAGTACTTC.

The J gene is TRBJ2-3, the V gene TRBV6-1; TRBD2 matches at 9 bases. CDR1 and CDR2 from the germline V gene are MNHNS and SASEGT. Trimming at V came to 3 bases and at J to 2 bases, leaving 6 bases not matched to a gene. This CDR3 is built from 16 residues. CDR3 sequence (DNA): TGTGCCAGCAGTGAGCCGACTAGCGGATCCACAGATACGCAGTATTTT. This sequence encodes CASSEPTSGSTDTQYF.

The V call is TRBV5-8, the J call TRBJ2-3; the D is unclear. Germline V CDR1 and CDR2: SGHTS, YDEGEE. The CDR3 extends over 16 amino acids. Trimming cost V 0 bases and J 4 bases, with 15 bases left between them. CDR3 in amino acids: CASSLAVRTAADTQYF. CDR3 bases: TGTGCCAGCAGCTTGGCCGTCCGGACCGCGGCAGATACGCAGTATTTT.

The CDR3 here is CASSYRGAGQFF. DNA of the CDR3: TGTGCCAGCAGTTACCGGGGTGCCGGGCAGTTCTTC. This sequence joins TRBV6-5 and TRBJ2-1, with D perhaps TRBD2 (5 bases). V was trimmed by 2 bases and J by 12 bases, leaving 11 bases between them. The CDR3 sequence is 12 residues long. Germline V CDR1 and CDR2: MNHEY, SVGAGI.

This clone was seen a few times. V is TRBV7-3 and J is TRBJ2-3, with 10 nucleotides matching TRBD2. This CDR3 has 17 amino acids. From germline, CDR1 is SGHTA and CDR2 FQGTGA. V was clipped by 5 bases and J by 3 bases; unmatched bases: 11. The CDR3 DNA reads as TGTGCCAGCAGCCGCTTCGTAGCGGGGGGAGGAACAGATACGCAGTATTTT. Its translation: CASSRFVAGGGTDTQYF.

The J gene is TRBJ2-3, the V gene TRBV4-1; D perhaps matches TRBD2 (6 bases). The CDR3 loop spans 14 amino acids. Germline CDR1 and CDR2: MGHRA and YSYEKL. The ends were cut back, 1 base at V and 10 bases at J, with 15 bases in the middle. The CDR3 DNA is TGCGCCAGCAGCCAAGTAGGTAGCGGACATGCGCAGTATTTT. Translating gives CASSQVGSGHAQYF.

The chain is built from TRBV4-3 and TRBJ1-4; 8 nucleotides match TRBD1. This CDR3 region has 14 residues. The V and J ends lost 3 bases and 5 bases, in that order; junction bases with no gene match: 2. Germline CDR1 LGHNA, CDR2 YSLEER. The CDR3 DNA sequence: TGCGCCAGCAGCCAGCGGACAGGGAATGAAAAACTGTTTTTT. Protein product: CASSQRTGNEKLFF.

This sequence joins TRBV27 and TRBJ2-1; D gene unclear. CDR1 is MNHEY, CDR2 SMNVEV, per germline (reference sequence). The CDR3 sequence is 14 residues long. The V and J ends lost 7 bases and 0 bases respectively, with 10 bases between them. This CDR3 reads CASNKGNSYNEQFF. The CDR3 DNA follows: TGTGCCAGCAATAAAGGAAACTCCTACAATGAGCAGTTCTTC.

The chain carries TRBV7-9 and TRBJ1-3; D is unclear. CDR3 length equals 16 residues. Germline CDR1 reads SEHNR; CDR2 reads FQNEAQ (reference sequence). V gave up 3 bases and J gave up 3 bases, with 15 bases separating them. The CDR3 spells CASSLIGRAFGNTIYF. DNA of the CDR3: TGTGCCAGCAGCTTGATCGGGCGCGCCTTTGGAAACACCATATATTTT.